This TCR beta chain is drawn from a study of blood T cell repertoires in COVID-19. Overall study context: T cells, B-cell-depleted T cells, or PBMCs supplied cDNA or gDNA.

Only in-frame clones appear in the TCRdb table, and some are missing; sequencing was by immunoSEQ multiplex PCR. The data contain about 33,000 clones, more than 80% of them seen just once; the ten biggest clones take up 7.3%. J lost 4 bases, V lost 6 bases, and 3 bases had no gene match. The CDR3 is made up of 14 amino acids. Germline loops: CDR1 MNHEY, CDR2 SVGAGI. This chain joins TRBV6-5 and TRBJ1-3; TRBD1 matches at 10 bases. The clonotype comes from a human donor in a cohort sampled during active COVID-19. The sequenced material came from peripheral blood. The CDR3: CASRADRGGNTIYF. CDR3 in DNA: TGTGCCAGCAGAGCGGACAGGGGGGGAAACACCATATATTTT.